This T cell receptor beta chain was documented in a study of neurological immune-mediated disorders (dated by TCRdb to the late 2010s). Background for the entire study: Among the approximately 34 multiple sclerosis patients, relapsing-remitting MS was present in some 31 and secondary progressive MS was present in 3. The cohort comprised 68 subjects: 14 HAM/TSP patients, 35 or so multiple sclerosis patients and approximately 20 healthy controls. Using UMI-based sequencing, the study compared peripheral blood TCR-beta repertoires from patients with HTLV-I-associated myelopathy (HAM/TSP), patients with multiple sclerosis, and healthy controls. The approximately 100 TCR-beta libraries included longitudinal samples, technical triplicates and paired sorted CD4+ and CD8+ T-cell subsets alongside PBMC samples.

This clonotype was recorded many times. The antigen this receptor binds is unknown. No much larger clone is present one base from it, and per-base qualities are unavailable. Overall study outcomes, separate from this receptor: No clinical or MRI features were associated with the MS cluster, and the authors said that larger cohorts are needed. No identical CDR3 amino acid sequences were found to be shared among expanded clones across subjects, suggesting that TCR-beta repertoires were private in all groups. TCR clonal expansion was greatest in HAM/TSP patients and smallest in MS patients, who ranked below even healthy controls. In phylogenetic analysis, the repertoires of 18 of 34 MS patients grouped into a cluster of related CDR3 sequences, which suggests a possible signature at the repertoire level.

The CDR1 and CDR2 encoded by the germline V gene are ENHRY and SYGVKD. V is clipped by 8 bases and J by 8 bases, and the sequence between their germline boundaries is 16 bases long. The CDR3 runs 13 amino acids, cysteine and phenylalanine included. Of the read, only the CDR3 DNA is kept; its 39 bases are in frame from base 1. cDNA was synthesized by template-switch 5'RACE using a primer with a 10-nucleotide random unique molecular identifier that tagged each TCR transcript. Every sequencing run covered 15-18 subjects and yielded more than 160 million TCR-beta sequences. The RNeasy kit was used to extract total RNA. TCR-beta VDJ regions were amplified with primers for the TCR constant region and the 5'RACE anchor, using the KAPA Real-time Library Amplification kit. Sample indexes and Illumina adaptors were added in a first PCR, after which library yield was increased in a second PCR. After purification with Ampure beads, the TCR product of roughly 650 bp was size-selected on a 2% E-gel SizeSelection system. Before pooling, libraries had their quality checked on a Bioanalyzer, their concentration measured with Qubit, and their quantity determined with the Kapa Library Quantification kit. Libraries were sequenced paired-end 2 x 150 bp on an Illumina HiSeq 2500. To increase sequence diversity, roughly 24-31% phiX was spiked into each library pool. As for the original processing: Quality-filtered reads were processed with the UMI-based MiGEC pipeline, and over 75% of raw TCR sequences were removed by the MiGEC pipeline during error correction. VDJ genes were aligned to IMGT germline references, and clonotypes were defined by unique CDR3 amino acid sequence plus V-J genes. VDJtools evaluated clonal expansion, Shannon diversity and CDR3 relatedness (CalcPairwiseDistances, ClusterSamples); CLCbio workbench built phylogenetic trees. A clone was classed as expanded if it had 8 or more unique UMIs, a cutoff based on coefficient-of-variation modelling across technical triplicates. TCRdb's own reprocessing of the public reads used fastp at Q25 and MiXCR and kept productive beta chains. Identical CDR3 proteins give one entry, which carries the most common genes and DNA. TCRdb, rather than the study authors, made the V and J calls. Within this sample are 55,000 to 65,000 distinct CDR3 sequences, with around 3.8% of them counted one time only. The ten largest account for less than 2.5% of the sample.

For the unsorted PBMC libraries, 2 million PBMCs were stored in RNAlater at -80 degrees C until RNA extraction and were used to generate the libraries. Multiple sclerosis patients were enrolled in a US clinical protocol evaluating disease progression by magnetic resonance imaging. Peripheral blood underwent Ficoll-Hypaque density gradient centrifugation to isolate PBMCs, which were then cryopreserved in liquid nitrogen. The sequence was obtained from a woman in her 50s with multiple sclerosis. The chain is made from TRBV10-3 and TRBJ2-1; TRBD2 is possibly the D segment (6 matching bases). Specimen: PBMCs. The nucleotide sequence reads TGTGCCATCGGGGCTAGCGCCTTGGATGAGCAGTTCTTC. Its product reads: CAIGASALDEQFF.